Listed below are T cell receptor beta chains from one sample, sequenced in a study of blood T cell repertoires in COVID-19. The assay was immunoSEQ multiplex PCR, and TCRdb's table has in-frame clones only and misses some. In the table there are around 400,000 clones, around 87% of which are singletons. The sequencing sample was made of peripheral blood. The receptors were sampled from a woman aged 55-70 years with COVID-19, enrolled during active disease. The CDR3 runs from the conserved cysteine through the conserved F or W. The D gene is left open where the match is weak. Size is stated for part of the rows, as once, few or many counts, or as a class when the clone is expanded.

abundance	v_gene	j_gene	d_gene	CDR3nt	CDR3aa
.	TRBV12-3/TRBV12-4	TRBJ2-1	.	TGTGCCAGCAGTCCCAGAAGGGGTAATGAGCAGTTCTTC	CASSPRRGNEQFF
.	TRBV29-1	TRBJ2-1	.	TGCAGCGTTGAAAGCGTGGAAACCTACAATGAGCAGTTCTTC	CSVESVETYNEQFF
once	TRBV11-2	TRBJ1-1	.	TGTGCCAGCAGCTTATTCCAGAGAGGGAACACTGAAGCTTTCTTT	CASSLFQRGNTEAFF
.	TRBV29-1	TRBJ2-3	TRBD1	TGCAGCGTTACCCGACAGGGGGCTGGAAGCACAGATACGCAGTATTTT	CSVTRQGAGSTDTQYF
.	TRBV6-5	TRBJ1-2	.	TGTGCCAGCAGGTCAACCGGGACTTCCTATGGCTACACCTTC	CASRSTGTSYGYTF
.	TRBV7-2	TRBJ2-5	TRBD2	TGTGCCAGCAGCAGCGGGAGGGGGGAGACCCAGTACTTC	CASSSGRGETQYF
many	TRBV6-2/TRBV6-3	TRBJ2-6	.	TGTGCCAGCAGTTACCATTCGGGCTCTGGGGCCAACGTCCTGACTTTC	CASSYHSGSGANVLTF
.	TRBV7-9	TRBJ2-2	TRBD2	TGTGCCAGCAGCTGGGGCGGGGGAAGCGGGAACACCGGGGAGCTGTTTTTT	CASSWGGGSGNTGELFF
few	TRBV11-1	TRBJ1-1	.	TGTGCCAGCAGCTCCGCTCTACCCAAAAACACTGAAGCTTTCTTT	CASSSALPKNTEAFF
.	TRBV20-1	TRBJ1-2	.	TGCAGTGCTAGCGACAGAAGGGGCTACACCTTC	CSASDRRGYTF
.	TRBV18	TRBJ1-1	TRBD1	TGTGCCAGCTCGGGACAGGGGGCCACTGAAGCTTTCTTT	CASSGQGATEAFF
.	TRBV11-3	TRBJ2-3	.	TGTGCCAGCAGCTTGGGACAAACGACAGATACGCAGTATTTT	CASSLGQTTDTQYF
.	TRBV4-2	TRBJ2-3	TRBD2	TGTGCCAGCAGCCACCAGCGGGGGGGCGGCACAGATACGCAGTATTTT	CASSHQRGGGTDTQYF
.	TRBV19	TRBJ1-5	TRBD1	TGTGCCAGTAGTATTGGGGACAGGGGAGGCAATCAGCCCCAGCATTTT	CASSIGDRGGNQPQHF
.	TRBV7-9	TRBJ1-6	TRBD1	TGTGCCAGAAAACAGGGGCGGTTGATGTATAATTCACCCCTCCACTTT	CARKQGRLMYNSPLHF
.	TRBV7-2	TRBJ1-5	.	TGTGCCAGCAGCTCCCGGGTGTCCCATAGCAATCAGCCCCAGCATTTT	CASSSRVSHSNQPQHF
.	TRBV11-2	TRBJ2-1	TRBD1	TGTGCCAGCAGCCATGGACAGGGCCCTAATGAGCAGTTCTTC	CASSHGQGPNEQFF
.	TRBV9	TRBJ1-2	.	TGTGCCAGCAGCGCAGACAGGTTTTTCTATGGCTACACCTTC	CASSADRFFYGYTF
.	TRBV2	TRBJ2-5	TRBD2	TGTGCCAGCAGTGGGACTAGCGGCGGGACCCAGTACTTC	CASSGTSGGTQYF
.	TRBV19	TRBJ1-4	.	TGTGCCAGTAGTATCGGGACAACTAATGAAAAACTGTTTTTT	CASSIGTTNEKLFF
.	TRBV19	TRBJ1-1	TRBD1	TGTGCCAGCCTATGGACAGGGGGCTCGTTGACTGAAGCTTTCTTT	CASLWTGGSLTEAFF
.	TRBV5-1	TRBJ1-4	.	TGCGCCAGCAGCTCCCCAACAACTAATGAAAAACTGTTTTTT	CASSSPTTNEKLFF
.	TRBV25-1	TRBJ2-1	.	TGTGCCAGCAGTGAGGGGGGGCAGATGAATGAGCAGTTCTTC	CASSEGGQMNEQFF
.	TRBV7-8	TRBJ1-2	.	TGTGCCAGCAGTGCCGCGGTCCCCGGCTACACCTTC	CASSAAVPGYTF
.	TRBV5-1	TRBJ1-2	.	TGCGCCAGCAGCTTGATCCCGCAGAACTATGGCTACACCTTC	CASSLIPQNYGYTF
.	TRBV2	TRBJ1-4	.	TGTGCCAGCAGCCCCAGGGTGTACGATGAAAAACTGTTTTTT	CASSPRVYDEKLFF